The 4 T cell receptor beta chains below were found in one sample sequenced in a study of post-analysis software for immune sequencing data. The study, taken as a whole, reports: There were five or six TRBV segments more frequent in patients than controls, and TRBV5-6, TRBV5-1 and TRBV20-1 were among them.

These receptors have no known antigen. Presence of unique molecular identifiers characterized the TCR beta cDNA libraries. MiXCR was run by TCRdb on the PCR reads, yielding one entry per CDR3 protein. The table shows about 260,000 distinct CDR3 sequences, with 36% occurring only once. Sequenced: blood. Receptors originate from a girl aged 5 to 17 with multiple sclerosis.

This clonotype was recorded a few times. V usage is TRBV28 and J usage is TRBJ1-5, with TRBD1 as a possible D gene (5 bases). The germline CDR1 and CDR2 sequences are MDHEN and SYDVKM. V lost 5 bases, J lost 7 bases, and 12 bases lay in between. The CDR3 is made up of 13 amino acids. CDR3 loop: CASSGGRFQPQHF. For the CDR3, the DNA is TGTGCCAGCAGTGGGGGTCGGTTCCAGCCCCAGCATTTT.

This clonotype was counted at least ten times. J is TRBJ1-2 and V is TRBV3-1; D is unclear. CDR3 length equals 13 residues. V gave up 1 base and J gave up 8 bases, with 11 bases separating them. Germline CDR1 is LGHDT and CDR2 is YNNKEL (reference sequence). The CDR3 DNA reads TGTGCCAGCAGCCAAGTAGCGACCTGGGGCTACACCTTC. It codes for CASSQVATWGYTF.

This clonotype was detected many times. The gene calls are TRBV7-2 and TRBJ2-3; unclear D gene. Germline V gene lookup returns CDR1 SGHTA and CDR2 FQGNSA. The CDR3 spans 13 residues. V dropped 5 bases and J dropped 1 base, with 7 bases sitting between them. This chain's CDR3 is CASSVHGTDTQYF. The CDR3, as DNA: TGTGCCAGCAGCGTCCATGGCACAGATACGCAGTATTTT.

This clonotype was observed many times. V is TRBV20-1 and J is TRBJ2-7, with 7 bases fitting TRBD1. V dropped 1 base and J dropped 7; count of bases not matched to a gene: 4. The CDR3 sequence is 12 residues long. The germline V gene has CDR1 DFQATT and CDR2 SNEGSKA (reference sequence). CDR3 in DNA: TGCAGTGCTAGAGGAGGGGGCAAGGAGCAGTACTTC. Translating gives CSARGGGKEQYF.